The sequence of this TCR beta chain was determined in a study of blood T cell repertoires in COVID-19. For the study at large: Sites in the United States, Italy and Spain provided acute and convalescent COVID-19 samples.

The CDR3 spans 12 residues. V lost 3 bases and J 7 bases, leaving 10 bases between the germline ends. CDR1 and CDR2 (germline): LNHDA, SQIVND (reference sequence). The data were produced by immunoSEQ multiplex PCR, yet TCRdb's version contains in-frame clones alone and is incomplete. Of fewer than 350,000 clones listed, about 85% are singletons. The cohort comprised adults aged 18 to 89 years residing in 20 to 30 US areas. The study recruited exposed participants who had met a COVID-19 case within 2 weeks before entry. Sequenced material: PBMCs or T cells enriched from blood (not recorded which). The TCR comes from a woman younger than 45 who had been exposed to COVID-19. The chain recombines TRBV19 with TRBJ2-7; no clear D gene. CDR3 in DNA: TGTGCCAGTAGTATCCCCTTTCGGGAGCAGTACTTC. Its protein product is CASSIPFREQYF. Full variable domain (outside the CDR3, taken from reference TRBV19 and TRBJ2-7): DGGITQSPKYLFRKEGQNVTLSCEQNLNHDAMYWYRQDPGQGLRLIYYSQIVNDFQKGDIAEGYSVSREKKESFPLTVTSAQKNPTAFYLCASSIPFREQYFGPGTRLTVT.